The TCR beta chain described here comes from a study of cytomegalovirus exposure and HLA in healthy donors. In its sample, this clone was seen once. The CDR3 runs 13 residues. CDR1 and CDR2 from the germline V gene are SNHLY and FYNNEI. Trimming took 6 bases from V and 5 from J; bases not matched to a gene: 5. PCR was performed using 60 Vbeta and 13 Jbeta primers. Clones were read by immunoSEQ multiplex PCR, and TCRdb kept only the in-frame ones, dropping some. The sample holds approximately 110,000 clones, around 72% seen once. The receptor's source is a man under 40 in good health and CMV-seronegative. Material: PBMCs. This chain connects TRBV2 to TRBJ2-7; TRBD1 matches 9 bases. The CDR3 spells CASSQGQGDEQYF. CDR3 coding DNA: TGTGCCAGCAGCCAGGGACAGGGCGACGAGCAGTACTTC.